This T cell receptor beta chain comes out of a study of naive and memory T cell subsets (dated by TCRdb to about 2017). Background on the whole study: An open-source, UMI-based TCR alpha and beta sequencing pipeline was applied to sorted naive and memory peripheral blood T cell subsets. The functional CMV T cell responses agreed completely with IgG serology results. RNA was DNase-treated and reverse transcribed with TCR constant-region primers, mostly using SuperScript III. Findings and caveats that apply to the study as a whole: RNA-based TCR counts may be affected by expression changes linked to T cell activation and differentiation. The repertoire findings for the naive and memory subsets could not be validated, as no ground truth was available. In both CD4 and CD8 cells, going from naive through CM, EM and EMRA, the Gini index went up while Shannon and inverse Simpson diversity went down. Clonotypes were defined as single alpha or beta chain sequences, not paired alpha/beta receptors. Once error correction was done, more than 90% of naive TCR sequences showed up just once, which made the naive abundance distributions much steeper than those of the memory subsets. The abundance of TCRs followed a power law with an exponent that differed between naive and memory subsets yet stayed consistent across the three individuals.

From the second PCR step on, the TCR alpha and beta chain libraries were amplified in separate reactions. Donor CMV status was determined by IFNgamma production from CD4+ T cells after overnight stimulation of fresh PBMCs with CMV viral lysate. CD4 T cells were positively selected using Miltenyi beads, after which CD8 T cells were positively selected from the CD4-negative fraction. Cells stained for CD3, CD4, CD8, CD45RA, CD27 and a live/dead dye were sorted on a BD Aria II into four subsets by CD45RA and CD27. The sorting gate for effector memory cells was CD45RA-CD27-, and the sorting gate for EMRA cells was CD45RA+CD27-. Blood came from a few healthy volunteers, each fractionated into CD4 and CD8 T cells and then into four differentiation subsets. About 110 ml of peripheral blood was drawn per donor, and PBMC were isolated by Ficoll-Paque PLUS density-gradient centrifugation. After sorting, cells were lysed in RLT buffer, RNA was extracted using a Qiagen RNeasy kit, and the extracted RNA was stored at -80 degrees C.

This clonotype has at least ten counts. Its cognate antigen has yet to be identified. It has no much larger one-base neighbor in the sample; base qualities were not kept. Receptor libraries were prepared by UMI-ligation and nested PCR. An equimolar mix of two oligonucleotides covering both TRBC1 and TRBC2 was used as the beta constant-region primer. Four rounds of PCR, combining the SP2 primer with nested alpha and beta constant-region primers, were used to amplify the ligated cDNA. A single-stranded oligonucleotide bearing the SP2 primer plus a 12-nucleotide UMI was ligated onto the 3' end of the cDNA by T4 RNA ligase 1. The ligation reaction was incubated at 16°C for about 18-24 hours. PCR2 was typically run as a SYBR Green qPCR and stopped at a predetermined threshold to prevent over-amplification. Agencourt AMPure XP magnetic beads were used for all purifications after the first. Library quantification was done by Qubit, followed by a TapeStation check on which the main peak was expected at around 650 bp. Pooled libraries were sequenced on an Illumina MiSeq with v2 2x251 paired-end kits, typically giving about 0.85-2.3 million reads per sample. Each sample was pooled at 3 to 4.5 nM, and about 4.5-7.5% PhiX was included to help cluster recognition. On the authors' methods: Decombinator assigned V and J genes to Demultiplexor-processed FASTQ reads by tag matching, allowing a single base-pair mismatch. By using UMIs, Collapsinator corrected both sequencing errors and the frequency errors caused by PCR heterogeneity. TCRs were translated and CDR3s were extracted from the conserved cysteine to the FGXG phenylalanine by CDR3Translator, with non-productive sequences being flagged. Gini, Shannon entropy and inverse Simpson indices were calculated on repertoires that had been subsampled to equal numbers of UMI-defined TCRs. Power-law fits to clonotype abundance distributions were performed by maximum likelihood within the linear range. When run on a single naive CD8 sample, MIGEC and the pipeline yielded similar UMI counts, similar unique TCR numbers and similar clonal distributions. A set of several thousand CMV-associated CDR3 sequences, compiled from VDJdb and a published dataset, was used to search the repertoires. TCRdb redid the processing of the public reads, applying fastp at Q25 and MiXCR, and retained in-frame beta chains. Each CDR3 protein appears once, grouped with its most common genes and DNA. These V and J calls are TCRdb output, not the study's own analysis. The sample records 8,500 to 10,000 distinct CDR3 sequences, 5.5% to 7% of which are singletons. The ten largest clones add up to around 54% of the sample.

The germline V gene gives CDR1 as KGHSH and CDR2 as LQKENI. V gives up 4 bases and J gives up 2 bases, and the segment between their germline ends measures 14 bases. Inclusive of the bounding cysteine and phenylalanine, the CDR3 is 15 residues long. The kept DNA is CDR3 alone, 45 bases in frame from the first base. The sample was CD4+ TEMRA cells from blood. The cell subset or site label of this sample denotes: effector memory re-expressing CD45RA, CD45RA+ CD27-. This receptor was identified in a human donor in good health. The chain is made from TRBV18 and TRBJ2-5; TRBD1 is a weak D gene call, 5 bases matching. The CDR3 corresponds to CASSRNQGRQETQYF. The nucleotide sequence is given as TGTGCCAGCTCACGAAACCAGGGCCGTCAAGAGACCCAGTACTTC.